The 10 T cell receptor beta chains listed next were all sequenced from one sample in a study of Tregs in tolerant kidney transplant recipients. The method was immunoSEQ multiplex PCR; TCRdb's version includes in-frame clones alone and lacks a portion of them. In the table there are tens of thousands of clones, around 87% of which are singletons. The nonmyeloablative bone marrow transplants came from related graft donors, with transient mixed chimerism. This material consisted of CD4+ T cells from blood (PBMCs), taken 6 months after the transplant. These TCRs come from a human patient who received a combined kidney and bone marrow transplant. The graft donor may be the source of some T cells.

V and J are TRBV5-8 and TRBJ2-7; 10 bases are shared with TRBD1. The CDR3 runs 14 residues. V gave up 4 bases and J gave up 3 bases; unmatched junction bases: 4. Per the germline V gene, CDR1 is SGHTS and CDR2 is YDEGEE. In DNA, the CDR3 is TGTGCCAGCAGCCTTGGACAGGGGGGCTACGAGCAGTACTTC. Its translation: CASSLGQGGYEQYF. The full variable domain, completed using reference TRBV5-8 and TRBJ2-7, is EAGVTQSPTHLIKTRGQQATLRCSPISGHTSVYWYQQALGLGLQFLLWYDEGEERNRGNFPPRFSGRQFPNYSSELNVNALELEDSALYLCASSLGQGGYEQYFGPGTRLTVT.

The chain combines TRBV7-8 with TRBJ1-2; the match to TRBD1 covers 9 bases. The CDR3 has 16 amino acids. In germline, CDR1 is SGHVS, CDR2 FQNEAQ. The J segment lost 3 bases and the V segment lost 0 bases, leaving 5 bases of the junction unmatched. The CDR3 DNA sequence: TGTGCCAGCAGCTTAGCGGGGACAGGGAAATACTATGGCTACACCTTC. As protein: CASSLAGTGKYYGYTF.

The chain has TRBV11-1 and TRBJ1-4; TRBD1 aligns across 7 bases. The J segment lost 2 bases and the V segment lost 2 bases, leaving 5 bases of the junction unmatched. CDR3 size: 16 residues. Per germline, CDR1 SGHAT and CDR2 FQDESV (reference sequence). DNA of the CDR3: TGTGCCAGCAGCTTATCCCCACAGGGGACTAATGAAAAACTGTTTTTT. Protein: CASSLSPQGTNEKLFF.

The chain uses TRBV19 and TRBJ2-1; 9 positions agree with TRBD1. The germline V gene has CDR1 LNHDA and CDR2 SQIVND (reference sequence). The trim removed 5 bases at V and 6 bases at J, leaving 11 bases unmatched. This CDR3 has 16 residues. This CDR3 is CASSVTGTGPLNEQFF. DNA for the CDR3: TGTGCCAGTAGTGTCACCGGGACAGGGCCCCTCAATGAGCAGTTCTTC.

The CDR3 spells CASSPQVGEGGDIQYF. The CDR3 DNA reads TGTGCCAGCAGCCCCCAGGTCGGGGAAGGCGGTGACATTCAGTACTTC. The rearrangement uses TRBV7-2 and TRBJ2-4; tentative D call: TRBD2 (5 bases). Trimming took off 5 bases at V and 8 bases at J, with 22 bases between the two ends. The germline V gene has CDR1 SGHTA and CDR2 FQGNSA. The CDR3 runs to 16 residues.

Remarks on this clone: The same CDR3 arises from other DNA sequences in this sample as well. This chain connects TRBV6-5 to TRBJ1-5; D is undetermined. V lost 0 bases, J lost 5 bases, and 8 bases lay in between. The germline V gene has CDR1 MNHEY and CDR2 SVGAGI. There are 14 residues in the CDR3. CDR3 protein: CASSYSPRDQPQHF. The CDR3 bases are TGTGCCAGCAGTTACTCACCTCGAGATCAGCCCCAGCATTTT.

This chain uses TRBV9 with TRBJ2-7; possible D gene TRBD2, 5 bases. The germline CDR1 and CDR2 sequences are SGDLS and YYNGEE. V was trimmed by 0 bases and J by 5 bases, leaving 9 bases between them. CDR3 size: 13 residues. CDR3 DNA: TGTGCCAGCAGCGTAGCCCCCGGGGACGAGCAGTACTTC. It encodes CASSVAPGDEQYF.

The CDR3: CASSQEPGQGAFYVVANEKLFF. The CDR3 DNA is TGCGCCAGCAGCCAAGAACCGGGACAGGGAGCGTTCTACGTTGTAGCTAATGAAAAACTGTTTTTT. J is TRBJ1-4 and V is TRBV4-3; 9 bases fit TRBD1. The CDR3 consists of 22 residues. The V gene end was trimmed by 0 bases and the J gene end by 3 bases; junction bases not matched to a gene: 20. Germline V gene lookup returns CDR1 LGHNA and CDR2 YSLEER.

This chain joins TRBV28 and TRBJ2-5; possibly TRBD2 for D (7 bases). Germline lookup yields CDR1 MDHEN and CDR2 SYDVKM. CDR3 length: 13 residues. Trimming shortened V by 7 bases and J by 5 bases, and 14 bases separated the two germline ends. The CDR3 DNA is TGTGCCAGCACCTTGGGGGGGCGGGAGACCCAGTACTTC. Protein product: CASTLGGRETQYF.

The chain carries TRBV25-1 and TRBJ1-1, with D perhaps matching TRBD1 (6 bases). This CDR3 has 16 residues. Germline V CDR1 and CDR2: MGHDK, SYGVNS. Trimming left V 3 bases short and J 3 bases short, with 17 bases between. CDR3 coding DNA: TGTGCCAGCAGTGACCCCCAGGGGCCGAGGGACACTGAAGCTTTCTTT. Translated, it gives CASSDPQGPRDTEAFF.